Reported below is one T cell receptor beta chain. Produced via immunoSEQ multiplex PCR; TCRdb's table is partial and in-frame only. The repertoire holds under 850,000 clones, approximately 72% seen once, with roughly 1.8% in the top ten. Trimming cost V 1 base and J 8 bases, with 19 bases left between them. Germline-derived CDR1 and CDR2 are MNHNS and SASEGT. The CDR3 consists of 16 residues. The data were taken from a study of shared clonotypes between healthy human individuals. The chain uses TRBV6-1 and TRBJ2-3; either TRBD1 or TRBD2 may supply D (6 bases each). The sequenced sample consisted of memory CD4+ T cells sorted from blood. Subset given: CD45RA-negative fraction. The receptor's source is a woman in her 30s in good health. As DNA, the CDR3 is TGTGCCAGCAGTGAAGGTGCGACAGGAGGGTGGATTACGCAGTATTTT. This sequence encodes CASSEGATGGWITQYF.